Following are 15 T cell receptor beta chains from one sample sequenced in a study of blood T cell repertoires in COVID-19. Method: immunoSEQ multiplex PCR; TCRdb's copy keeps in-frame clones and lacks some. The sample shows about 230,000 clones, 65% to 85% of them seen only once. The specimen was peripheral blood. These receptors were obtained from a middle-aged man with active or convalescent COVID-19.

V usage is TRBV7-9 and J usage is TRBJ2-7; D possibly corresponds to TRBD2 (6 bases). Trimming left V 5 bases short and J 0 bases short, with 11 bases between. The CDR3 runs 14 residues. The germline V gene encodes CDR1 SEHNR and CDR2 FQNEAQ (reference sequence). Here the CDR3 reads CASSPLGLSYEQYF. DNA for the CDR3: TGTGCCAGCAGCCCCCTGGGACTCTCCTACGAGCAGTACTTC.

The V call is TRBV5-1, the J call TRBJ2-5; 12 bases are a match to TRBD2. CDR3 size: 14 residues. Germline V gene sequence: CDR1 SGHRS, CDR2 YFSETQ. The trim removed 7 bases at V and 3 bases at J, leaving 4 bases unmatched. The CDR3 loop is CASATSGGEETQYF. CDR3 sequence (DNA): TGCGCCAGCGCGACTAGCGGGGGTGAAGAGACCCAGTACTTC.

This clone occurred a few times. This rearrangement joins TRBV7-9 to TRBJ1-4, with D unclear. Germline CDR1 and CDR2: SEHNR and FQNEAQ (reference sequence). V was pared by 5 bases and J by 7 bases, with 20 bases between. The CDR3 sequence is 16 residues long. The CDR3 loop is CASSPLTGRGSEKLFF. The DNA for the CDR3 is TGTGCCAGCAGCCCCCTCACGGGTAGAGGAAGTGAAAAACTGTTTTTT.

This chain links TRBV7-2 with TRBJ1-2; the D gene is possibly TRBD1 (5 bases). Germline values: CDR1 SGHTA, CDR2 FQGNSA. Trimming left V 5 bases short and J 1 base short, with 14 bases between. The CDR3 covers 15 residues. The CDR3 sequence is CASSPEWGGNYGYTF. The CDR3 nucleotides are TGTGCCAGCAGCCCAGAGTGGGGGGGTAACTATGGCTACACCTTC.

The chain employs TRBV6-5 and TRBJ2-2, with 7 nucleotides matching TRBD1. CDR1 and CDR2 (germline): MNHEY, SVGAGI. With 7 bases clipped from V and 4 bases from J, the junction kept 6 bases outside the gene matches. CDR3 length: 14 residues. CDR3 DNA: TGTGCCAGCAAAGGGACAGCCGTCACCGGGGAGCTGTTTTTT. Protein product: CASKGTAVTGELFF.

V gene TRBV29-1 combines with J gene TRBJ1-2, with 7 bases identical to TRBD1. The length of the CDR3 is 15 residues. V trimming: 0 bases; J trimming: 4 bases; junction bases outside the gene matches: 8. Per germline, CDR1 SQVTM and CDR2 ANQGSEA. CDR3 protein: CSVEDYDRAGYGYTF. Written as DNA, the CDR3 is TGCAGCGTTGAAGATTATGACAGGGCCGGCTATGGCTACACCTTC.

The chain joins TRBV7-2 to TRBJ2-3; 9 bases map to TRBD2. After removal of 2 bases from V and 2 bases from J, the junction contained 5 bases not matched to a gene. The CDR3 has 16 amino acids. Per germline, CDR1 SGHTA and CDR2 FQGNSA. CDR3 bases: TGTGCCAGCAGCTTAAGGCGGGGGGGCAACACAGATACGCAGTATTTT. It yields the protein CASSLRRGGNTDTQYF.

This clone was observed a few times. The chain couples TRBV18 to TRBJ1-4; 8 positions agree with TRBD1. Germline V lookup: CDR1 KGHSH, CDR2 LQKENI. Trimming removed 0 bases from V and 5 bases from J; junction bases left unmatched: 2. CDR3 length: 15 residues. The CDR3: CASSPPDRENEKLFF. CDR3 bases: TGTGCCAGCTCACCACCGGACAGGGAGAATGAAAAACTGTTTTTT.

This sequence joins TRBV7-8 and TRBJ1-5; 8 bases agree with TRBD1. Trimming took 4 bases from V and 6 from J; bases not matched to a gene: 8. The germline gives CDR1 SGHVS, CDR2 FQNEAQ. The CDR3 extends over 15 amino acids. CDR3 in amino acids: CASSSSGGGGQPQHF. In nucleotides, the CDR3 is TGTGCCAGCAGCTCCTCAGGGGGCGGCGGTCAGCCCCAGCATTTT.

The V gene is TRBV25-1, the J gene TRBJ2-2; 9 bases match TRBD2. The germline CDR1 and CDR2 sequences are MGHDK and SYGVNS. The length of the CDR3 is 14 residues. V shed 11 bases and J 3 bases; nucleotides not matched to a gene: 7. The CDR3 is CAVSGGRDTGELFF. CDR3 coding DNA: TGTGCCGTCAGCGGGGGGAGGGACACCGGGGAGCTGTTTTTT.

In this sample, this clone turned up a few times. The rearrangement links TRBV27 to TRBJ1-2; the D is unclear. The CDR3 is made up of 13 amino acids. Germline V gives CDR1 MNHEY, CDR2 SMNVEV (reference sequence). The germline V and J ends were trimmed by 3 bases and 8 bases, with 13 bases remaining between them. CDR3 sequence reads: CASSFLTREGYTF. CDR3 sequence (DNA): TGTGCCAGCAGTTTCCTGACGAGGGAAGGCTACACCTTC.

The J gene is TRBJ1-2, the V gene TRBV7-2; TRBD1 is a possible D gene (5 bases). CDR1 and CDR2 (germline): SGHTA, FQGNSA. The CDR3 runs 15 residues. The V end was cut by 5 bases, the J end by 6 bases, with 19 bases between. The CDR3 loop is CASSLRGHTPHGYTF. The CDR3 coding sequence is TGTGCCAGCAGCCTCCGTGGACATACGCCGCATGGCTACACCTTC.

The chain uses TRBV3-1 (or the pseudogene TRBV3-2) and TRBJ2-3; TRBD1 matches 9 bases. The ends lost 4 bases at V and 5 bases at J; junction bases unmatched: 7. CDR3 length: 15 residues. Germline V gene lookup returns CDR1 LGHDT and CDR2 YNNKEL (reference sequence). The CDR3 region has the DNA TGTGCCAGCAGCCCGTGGGACAGGGAGAAAGATACGCAGTATTTT. It translates to CASSPWDREKDTQYF.

The gene calls are TRBV29-1 and TRBJ2-7; D is perhaps TRBD1 (6 bases). Germline V gives CDR1 SQVTM, CDR2 ANQGSEA. V was clipped by 5 bases and J by 4 bases, with 12 bases between them. The length of the CDR3 is 12 residues. The CDR3 here is CSVTGILYEQYF. CDR3 DNA sequence: TGCAGCGTTACAGGGATCCTATACGAGCAGTACTTC.

V and J are TRBV7-2 and TRBJ1-2; 10 nucleotides agree with TRBD1. CDR1 SGHTA and CDR2 FQGNSA come from the germline V gene. V shed 3 bases, J shed 4 bases, and the junction held 5 bases outside the gene matches. The CDR3 is made up of 15 amino acids. CDR3 DNA sequence: TGTGCCAGCAGCTTGGGGGACAGGGGTGGCTATGGCTACACCTTC. Encoded protein: CASSLGDRGGYGYTF.